The 10 T cell receptor beta chains below all came from one sample that was sequenced in a study of cytotoxic CD8 clonotypes in ibrutinib-treated CLL. Measured with immunoSEQ multiplex PCR; TCRdb has only the in-frame clones, and not every one. The sample includes fewer than 400,000 clones, roughly 71% of them seen just once. The specimen comprised PBMCs, sampled after 36 months of ibrutinib treatment. These receptors all stem from a human donor with chronic lymphocytic leukemia.

The rearrangement joins TRBV25-1 to TRBJ2-7; 8 bases line up with TRBD1. This CDR3 region has 13 residues. Per germline, CDR1 MGHDK and CDR2 SYGVNS. V was clipped by 8 bases and J by 1 base; unmatched bases: 4. DNA of the CDR3: TGTGCCAGCCGGGACAGGCTATCCTACGAGCAGTACTTC. This sequence encodes CASRDRLSYEQYF.

This clone was detected a few times. The rearrangement links TRBV6-4 to TRBJ1-6, with TRBD1 identical over 7 bases. CDR1 MRHNA and CDR2 SNTAGT come from the germline V gene. The length of the CDR3 is 13 residues. With V trimmed by 8 bases and J by 9 bases, 7 bases remained unmatched. The CDR3 DNA follows: TGTGCCAGCGGGGCAGGGGGAGCTTCACCCCTCCACTTT. Its protein is CASGAGGASPLHF.

The chain is built from TRBV19 and TRBJ2-6, with 7 bases that match TRBD1. This CDR3 region has 17 residues. Germline CDR1 is LNHDA and CDR2 is SQIVND (reference sequence). The V and J ends lost 3 bases and 0 bases, in that order; junction bases with no gene match: 5. The CDR3 nucleotides are TGTGCCAGTAGTATCCAGACAGGGAGCTCTGGGGCCAACGTCCTGACTTTC. Translation: CASSIQTGSSGANVLTF.

The chain employs TRBV5-6 and TRBJ2-7; 7 nucleotides agree with TRBD1. CDR1 is SGHDT and CDR2 is YYEEEE in the germline V gene. This CDR3 region has 15 residues. V lost 4 bases, J lost 1 base, and 8 bases stayed unmatched. The CDR3 sequence: CASSPGQVPSYEQYF. Here the CDR3 DNA reads TGTGCCAGCAGCCCCGGACAGGTACCATCCTACGAGCAGTACTTC.

This sequence joins TRBV29-1 and TRBJ2-7; D may be TRBD1 (5 bases). The germline V gene has CDR1 SQVTM and CDR2 ANQGSEA. V was clipped by 0 bases and J by 9 bases, with 9 bases between them. This CDR3 has 11 residues. The CDR3 DNA reads TGCAGCGTTGAAGACAGGGCATCGCAGTACTTC. Its translation: CSVEDRASQYF.

The rearrangement uses TRBV5-1 and TRBJ2-7; 10 bases line up with TRBD1. Trimming at V came to 2 bases and at J to 3 bases, leaving 5 bases not matched to a gene. This CDR3 has 15 residues. Germline values: CDR1 SGHRS, CDR2 YFSETQ. The CDR3 here is CASSLRQGADYEQYF. The DNA for the CDR3 is TGCGCCAGCAGCTTAAGACAGGGGGCGGACTACGAGCAGTACTTC. Supplemented by reference TRBV5-1 and TRBJ2-7, the full variable domain reads KAGVTQTPRYLIKTRGQQVTLSCSPISGHRSVSWYQQTPGQGLQFLFEYFSETQRNKGNFPGRFSGRQFSNSRSEMNVSTLELGDSALYLCASSLRQGADYEQYFGPGTRLTVT.

Of note for this clone: Its ends do not fully match the called genes, so a read error is possible. This rearrangement joins TRBV7-7 to TRBJ2-3; TRBD2 matches at 9 bases. CDR1 SSHAT and CDR2 FNYEAQ come from the germline V gene (reference sequence). This CDR3 is 14 amino acids long. The CDR3 DNA follows: TGTGCCAGCAGCATAGCGGGAGTGGGAGATACGCAGTATTTT. Its protein is CASSIAGVGDTQYF.

This clone has more than one count but fewer than ten. The chain couples TRBV19 to TRBJ2-7, with 10 bases fitting TRBD1. Germline trimming cut 11 bases from V and 5 bases from J; bases unmatched to any gene: 6. Germline V gene data show CDR1 as LNHDA and CDR2 as SQIVND (reference sequence). This CDR3 is 12 amino acids long. The CDR3 coding sequence is TGTGCCTCCCAGGACAGGGGGGACGAGCAGTACTTC. Encoded protein: CASQDRGDEQYF.

The table lists this clone with a few counts. The V call is TRBV28, the J call TRBJ1-1, with a tentative D call TRBD1 (5 bases). Trimming removed 7 bases from V and 3 bases from J, with 15 bases in between. The CDR3 loop spans 14 amino acids. Germline CDR1 MDHEN, CDR2 SYDVKM. The CDR3 spells CASTPGRGYTEAFF. The CDR3 coding sequence is TGTGCCAGCACCCCCGGGAGGGGATACACTGAAGCTTTCTTT. The whole variable domain, filled in from reference TRBV28 and TRBJ1-1, reads DVKVTQSSRYLVKRTGEKVFLECVQDMDHENMFWYRQDPGLGLRLIYFSYDVKMKEKGDIPEGYSVSREKKERFSLILESASTNQTSMYLCASTPGRGYTEAFFGQGTRLTVV.

The chain recombines TRBV9 with TRBJ2-1; 13 bases fit TRBD2. Germline CDR1 and CDR2: SGDLS and YYNGEE. This CDR3 region has 18 residues. V trimming: 9 bases; J trimming: 0 bases; junction bases outside the gene matches: 12. CDR3 bases: TGTGCCACGGGAGGGGGACTAGCGGGGCAGAGCTCCTACAATGAGCAGTTCTTC. Residues: CATGGGLAGQSSYNEQFF. Together with reference TRBV9 and TRBJ2-1, the CDR3 gives the full variable domain: DSGVTQTPKHLITATGQRVTLRCSPRSGDLSVYWYQQSLDQGLQFLIQYYNGEERAKGNILERFSAQQFPDLHSELNLSSLELGDSALYFCATGGGLAGQSSYNEQFFGPGTRLTVL.